The 16 T cell receptor beta chains below were found in one sample sequenced in a study of CD8+ T cells in alopecia areata. Reverse transcribed after extraction, RNA yielded cDNA as the sequencing template. Libraries were prepared by immunoSEQ multiplex PCR; TCRdb keeps only in-frame clonotypes and omits some of them. The sample contains approximately 280,000 clones, none of them singletons. Cells pooled from cutaneous lymph nodes were sorted on CD4, CD8alpha, NKG2D, NKG2ACE and other markers. Material for sequencing was CD4+ T cells sorted from a lymph node. These receptor sequences come from a C3H/HeJ mouse with alopecia areata. This strain has MHC haplotype H2-k.

Many counts were recorded for this clone. Any gene name here is a mouse gene name. The read is 4 residues too short to cover the CDR3 end, so that end is filled in from the germline J gene. The chain combines TRBV17 with TRBJ2-3, with 9 bases matching TRBD1. The germline gives CDR1 MNHDT, CDR2 YYDKIL. The CDR3 extends over 15 amino acids. The V segment lost 1 base and the J segment 3 bases; nucleotides outside the gene matches: 2. The CDR3 DNA, read in part, is TGTGCTAGCAGTAGAGGGGACAGGGCCGCAGAA. It specifies CASSRGDRAAE. The entire CDR3 is CASSRGDRAAETLYF.

Of note for this clone: Gene names refer to mouse genes. The read terminates 4 residues ahead of where the CDR3 ends, so the germline J gene completes it. The V call is TRBV13-1, the J call TRBJ2-1; the match to TRBD2 covers 8 bases. The CDR3 totals 13 residues. The germline V gene has CDR1 NSHNY and CDR2 SYGAGN. The part of the CDR3 DNA that was read is TGTGCCAGCACCCCCGGGGGGGGCGCT. It encodes CASTPGGGA. The complete CDR3 protein is CASTPGGGAEQFF.

This clone has a handful of counts. Here the gene names and germline are mouse. The sequenced fragment ends 4 residues before the CDR3 boundary, so the rest is inferred from the germline J gene. The genes are TRBV13-1 and TRBJ1-2; D gene uncertain. The CDR3 covers 14 residues. Germline loops: CDR1 NSHNY, CDR2 SYGAGN. Trimming shortened V by 4 bases and J by 0 bases, and 10 bases separated the two germline ends. The part of the CDR3 DNA that was read is TGTGCCAGCAGTAGACAATTTGCAAACTCC. Translated, it gives CASSRQFANS. The CDR3 as a whole reads CASSRQFANSDYTF.

Remarks on this clone: Genes and germline are mouse. The CDR3 is cut off 4 residues early in the read; its end comes from the germline J gene. The same CDR3 also results from other DNA sequences found in this sample. The J gene is TRBJ1-1, the V gene TRBV1, with D possibly matching TRBD1 (6 bases). The CDR3 length is 14 residues. In germline, CDR1 is NSQYPW, CDR2 LRSPGD (reference sequence). Trimming removed 2 bases from V and 1 base from J, with 8 bases in between. The CDR3 is CTCSAQGRNTEVFF. The part of the CDR3 DNA that was read is TGCACCTGCAGTGCACAGGGGAGAAACACA. Combining the CDR3 with reference TRBV1 and TRBJ1-1 gives the whole variable domain VTLLEQNPRWRLVPRGQAVNLRCILKNSQYPWMSWYQQDLQKQLQWLFTLRSPGDKEVKSLPGADYLATRVTDTELRLQVANMSQGRTLYCTCSAQGRNTEVFFGKGTRLTVV.

In its sample, this clone was seen a few times. Gene names denote mouse genes. From the germline J gene comes the end of the CDR3, since the read stops 4 residues before it. The chain joins TRBV13-1 to TRBJ2-5; 11 bases are shared with TRBD2. The CDR3 extends over 15 amino acids. Germline CDR1 is NSHNY and CDR2 is SYGAGN. CDR3 region: CASSDELGGRDTQYF. The DNA read from the CDR3 is TGTGCCAGCAGTGATGAACTGGGGGGGCGGGAC.

There are a few counts of this clone. These gene names are mouse names. The CDR3 end falls 4 residues outside the read, so it is completed with the germline J gene. The J gene is TRBJ1-2, the V gene TRBV4; TRBD1 agrees at 12 bases. The germline V gene has CDR1 LGHDT and CDR2 YNNKQL (reference sequence). This CDR3 spans 15 amino acids. V lost 4 bases and J lost 2; bases outside the gene matches: 2. CDR3 sequence reads: CASSWDRGPNSDYTF. The sequenced part of the CDR3 DNA is TGTGCCAGCAGCTGGGACAGGGGGCCGAACTCC.

Only a few counts were recorded for this clone. The genes and germline here are from mouse. The read is 4 residues too short to cover the CDR3 end, so that end is filled in from the germline J gene. This chain joins TRBV19 and TRBJ2-7; weak D call: TRBD2 (5 bases). Trimming removed 2 bases at V and 0 bases at J, with 9 bases between. CDR1 and CDR2 from the germline V gene are FNHDT and SITEND (reference sequence). The length of the CDR3 is 14 residues. CDR3 region: CASSMSGSSYEQYF. The CDR3 bases that were read are TGTGCCAGCAGTATGTCTGGGAGCTCCTAT.

This clone occurred a few times. The listed genes are named as in mouse. Read coverage stops 4 residues before the CDR3 terminus; the germline J gene supplies the remainder. V and J are TRBV5 and TRBJ2-7; the match to TRBD2 covers 9 bases. The ends lost 0 bases at V and 3 bases at J; junction bases unmatched: 3. The CDR3 loop spans 15 amino acids. Germline V lookup: CDR1 LGHNA, CDR2 YNLKQL (reference sequence). The CDR3 DNA, read in part, is TGTGCCAGCAGCCAAGATCCTGGGGGGGACTAT. Protein: CASSQDPGGDY. In full, the CDR3 is CASSQDPGGDYEQYF.

With respect to this clone: Germline and genes here are mouse. The read falls 4 residues short of the CDR3 end, and the missing part is taken from the germline J gene. This chain joins TRBV13-1 and TRBJ2-2; TRBD1 agrees at 8 bases. Germline CDR1 NSHNY, CDR2 SYGAGN. Germline trimming cut 7 bases from V and 1 base from J; bases unmatched to any gene: 3. This CDR3 has 14 residues. CDR3 sequence reads: CASGQGQNTGQLYF. The covered CDR3 bases are TGTGCCAGCGGACAGGGCCAAAACACCGGG.

A few counts support this clone. The gene names given are mouse names. The CDR3 is cut off 4 residues early in the read; its end comes from the germline J gene. This rearrangement joins TRBV29 to TRBJ2-1, with D uncertain. The germline CDR1 and CDR2 sequences are MSHET and SYDVDS. The V and J ends lost 9 bases and 1 base respectively, with 7 bases between them. This CDR3 spans 12 amino acids. CDR3 sequence reads: CARDTNYAEQFF. CDR3 DNA, as far as it was read: TGTGCTAGAGACACCAACTATGCT.

This clone showed up just a few times. A much larger clonotype is one base distant, so this may be a read error. Gene names follow the mouse nomenclature. The read terminates 4 residues before the CDR3 end, so the remaining end is supplied by the germline J gene. The rearrangement joins TRBV13-2 to TRBJ2-1, with a tentative D call TRBD2 (5 bases). The CDR3 covers 14 residues. The germline gives CDR1 NNHNN, CDR2 SYGAGS (reference sequence). V shed 2 bases and J shed 1 base, with 7 bases lying between them. Partial CDR3 DNA: TGTGCCAGCGGTGACTGGGCGAACTATGCT. This codes for CASGDWANYA. The complete CDR3 sequence is CASGDWANYAEQFF.

Concerning this clone: Mouse germline and gene names are used. The read ends 3 residues shy of where the CDR3 ends; the end is completed using the germline J gene. This chain connects TRBV1 to TRBJ1-6; D is possibly TRBD1 (6 bases). TRBJ1-6 falls under the ORF class, with uncertain function. The CDR3 has 16 residues. CDR1 is NSQYPW and CDR2 is LRSPGD in the germline V gene (reference sequence). V was trimmed by 0 bases and J by 2 bases, leaving 8 bases between them. CDR3 sequence: CTCSADRTAYNSPLYF. The sequenced CDR3 bases are TGCACCTGCAGTGCAGACCGGACAGCCTATAATTCGCCC.

This clone was seen a few times. Mouse gene names and germline throughout. The sequence runs out 4 residues before the end of the CDR3; the remainder is reconstructed from the germline J gene. The chain recombines TRBV5 with TRBJ2-5, with 10 bases fitting TRBD1. Germline CDR1 reads LGHNA; CDR2 reads YNLKQL (reference sequence). The CDR3 runs 14 residues. The sequenced part of the CDR3 DNA is TGTGCCAGCAGCCCGGGGGACAGGGGAGAC. This encodes CASSPGDRGD. The whole CDR3 sequence reads CASSPGDRGDTQYF.

In the case of this clone: The germline and genes are mouse ones. The sequenced fragment ends 4 residues before the CDR3 boundary, so the rest is inferred from the germline J gene. Other DNA sequences within the sample encode an identical CDR3. The chain couples TRBV13-1 to TRBJ1-2, with D possibly TRBD1 on 6 matching bases. The CDR3 totals 14 residues. V was clipped by 3 bases and J by 0 bases, with 9 bases between them. Germline V gene data show CDR1 as NSHNY and CDR2 as SYGAGN. Incomplete CDR3 DNA: TGTGCCAGCAGTGCCGGACAGCCAAACTCC. Protein sequence: CASSAGQPNS. The entire CDR3 sequence reads CASSAGQPNSDYTF.

This clone was observed a few times. Here the gene names and germline are mouse. The CDR3 extends 4 residues past the end of the read, so its final part is completed from the germline J gene. The chain recombines TRBV13-1 with TRBJ2-2; 7 nucleotides match TRBD1. This CDR3 comprises 15 residues. The J segment lost 0 bases and the V segment lost 2 bases, leaving 1 base of the junction unmatched. Germline V gives CDR1 NSHNY, CDR2 SYGAGN. The CDR3 region is CASSDRGTNTGQLYF. Partial CDR3 DNA: TGTGCCAGCAGTGACAGGGGGACAAACACCGGG.

In this sample, this clone turned up a few times. Gene names are mouse gene names. The sequenced fragment ends 4 residues before the CDR3 boundary, so the rest is inferred from the germline J gene. The rearrangement joins TRBV5 to TRBJ2-5, with TRBD2 identical over 11 bases. This CDR3 is 16 amino acids long. Trimming removed 5 bases from V and 0 bases from J; junction bases left unmatched: 4. Per germline, CDR1 LGHNA and CDR2 YNLKQL (reference sequence). The sequenced CDR3 bases are TGTGCCAGCAGCTTGACTGGGGGGGGTAACCAAGAC. This sequence encodes CASSLTGGGNQD. The complete CDR3 reads CASSLTGGGNQDTQYF.